The 5 T cell receptor beta chains below come from one sample, sequenced in a study of cytotoxic CD8 clonotypes in ibrutinib-treated CLL. Here immunoSEQ multiplex PCR was the method, and the copy in TCRdb shows in-frame clones only, minus some. The table includes almost 250,000 clones, 60% to 75% detected once. The sequencing here drew on PBMCs, taken after 24 months of ibrutinib treatment. These TCRs come from a human donor with chronic lymphocytic leukemia.

V and J are TRBV27 and TRBJ2-1; tentative D call: TRBD2 (6 bases). V was cut by 7 bases and J by 3 bases, with 16 bases left in between. Germline V gene lookup returns CDR1 MNHEY and CDR2 SMNVEV (reference sequence). The length of the CDR3 is 15 residues. The CDR3 region is CASTLGLANYNEQFF. The CDR3, as DNA: TGTGCCAGCACCCTGGGGCTAGCGAACTACAATGAGCAGTTCTTC.

The chain uses TRBV4-2 and TRBJ1-1; D gene uncertain. Trimming stripped 6 bases from V and 1 base from J, with 9 bases between. Germline V gene data show CDR1 as LGHNA and CDR2 as YNFKEQ. The length of the CDR3 is 13 residues. The CDR3 bases are TGTGCCAGCAGGAGGAATCCGAACACTGAAGCTTTCTTT. This translates into CASRRNPNTEAFF.

The chain carries TRBV10-3 and TRBJ2-7; 9 bases agree with TRBD2. Germline loops: CDR1 ENHRY, CDR2 SYGVKD. The junction had 4 bases not matched to a gene; V was cut back by 8 bases and J by 2 bases. This CDR3 is built from 13 residues. CDR3 sequence reads: CAIAAGGTYEQYF. The CDR3 DNA reads as TGTGCCATCGCGGCGGGAGGGACCTACGAGCAGTACTTC.

This clone occurred once. J is TRBJ2-5 and V is TRBV7-9; TRBD2 might be the D (6 bases). Germline assignment: CDR1 SEHNR and CDR2 FQNEAQ (reference sequence). The CDR3 is made up of 14 amino acids. V shed 4 bases and J shed 5 bases, with 14 bases lying between them. CDR3 sequence: CASSSWTGGETQYF. The CDR3 DNA is TGTGCCAGCAGCTCCTGGACTGGGGGGGAGACCCAGTACTTC.

The chain has TRBV7-3 and TRBJ2-1; D not certain. Trimming removed 4 bases at V and 4 bases at J, with 11 bases between. The CDR3 contains 14 residues. The germline CDR1 and CDR2 sequences are SGHTA and FQGTGA. CDR3 protein: CASSSNNRYNEQFF. The CDR3, as DNA: TGTGCCAGCAGCTCGAACAACAGATACAATGAGCAGTTCTTC.